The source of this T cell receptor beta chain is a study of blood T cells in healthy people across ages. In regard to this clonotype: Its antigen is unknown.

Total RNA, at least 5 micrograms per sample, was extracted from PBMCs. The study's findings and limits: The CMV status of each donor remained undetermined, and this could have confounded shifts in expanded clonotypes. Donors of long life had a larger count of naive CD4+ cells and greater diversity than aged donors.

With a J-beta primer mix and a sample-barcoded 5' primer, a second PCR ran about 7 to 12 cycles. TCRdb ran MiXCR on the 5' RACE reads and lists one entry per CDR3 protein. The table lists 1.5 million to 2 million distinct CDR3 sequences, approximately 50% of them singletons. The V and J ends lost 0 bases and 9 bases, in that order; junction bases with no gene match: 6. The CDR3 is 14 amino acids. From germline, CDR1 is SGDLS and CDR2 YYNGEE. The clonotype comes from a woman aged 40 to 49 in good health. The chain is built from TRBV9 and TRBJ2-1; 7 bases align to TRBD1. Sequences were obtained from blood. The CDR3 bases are TGTGCCAGCAGCGTAGGGGACAGCCTGGGTGAGCAGTTCTTC. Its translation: CASSVGDSLGEQFF.